This T cell receptor (beta chain) was obtained from a study of beta chain features in type 1 diabetes. In the study overall: Sorted cells from all samples, numbering approximately 110,000,000, were examined. General study results and limits: In cDNA sequencing, cells with high TCR expression could be over-represented.

All of the isolated RNA was reverse transcribed, so expressed TCRB transcripts were sequenced. The protocol was immunoSEQ multiplex PCR, while the TCRdb copy is restricted to in-frame clones and leaves out a portion. The repertoire holds 200,000 to 250,000 clones, 27% seen once, with roughly 4% in the top ten. Remarks on this clone: Its specificity is unknown.

The germline V and J ends were trimmed by 5 bases and 3 bases, with 16 bases remaining between them. The CDR3 covers 15 residues. The germline V gene encodes CDR1 SEHNR and CDR2 FQNEAQ (reference sequence). Donors contributed one heparinised blood draw apiece, averaging about 110 mL. Purity (above 98%) was reached by all sorted populations. The sample consisted of central memory CD4+ T cells from blood. This TCR was recovered from a man aged 25-40 years in good health. This chain links TRBV7-9 with TRBJ1-1; no definite D call. The CDR3 coding sequence is TGTGCCAGCAGCCCTAGCCCGGGCCTGGACACTGAAGCTTTCTTT. Amino acids: CASSPSPGLDTEAFF.